The next 8 T cell receptor beta chains were all read from a single sample in a study of cytotoxic CD8 clonotypes in ibrutinib-treated CLL. Profiling relied on immunoSEQ multiplex PCR, and the TCRdb table lists in-frame clones only, not all of them. The sample includes more than 110,000 clones, 80% to 95% of them seen just once. Sample: PBMCs, taken after 12 months of ibrutinib treatment. The receptor set was obtained from a human donor with chronic lymphocytic leukemia.

The chain employs TRBV19 and TRBJ2-7; D uncertain. Deletions cut 5 bases from V and 3 bases from J, with 11 bases between. CDR3 length: 13 amino acids. Germline CDR1 and CDR2: LNHDA and SQIVND (reference sequence). In DNA form, the CDR3 reads TGTGCCAGTAGTTCAGGACCGGGCTACGAGCAGTACTTC. It encodes CASSSGPGYEQYF.

V and J are TRBV5-1 and TRBJ2-7; 14 positions match TRBD2. From germline, CDR1 is SGHRS and CDR2 YFSETQ. This CDR3 is built from 18 residues. V was pared by 4 bases and J by 3 bases, with 12 bases of the junction left unmatched. The CDR3 DNA reads as TGCGCCAGCAGCATACCTCAGGGGACTAGCGGGAGACACTACGAGCAGTACTTC. This sequence encodes CASSIPQGTSGRHYEQYF. The variable domain in full, with the rest retrieved from reference TRBV5-1 and TRBJ2-7, is KAGVTQTPRYLIKTRGQQVTLSCSPISGHRSVSWYQQTPGQGLQFLFEYFSETQRNKGNFPGRFSGRQFSNSRSEMNVSTLELGDSALYLCASSIPQGTSGRHYEQYFGPGTRLTVT.

V usage is TRBV30 and J usage is TRBJ1-3, with D tentatively TRBD1 (5 bases). V lost 2 bases and J 4 bases, leaving 18 bases between the germline ends. The germline V gene has CDR1 GTSNPN and CDR2 SVGIG (reference sequence). The CDR3 consists of 16 residues. CDR3 region: CAWSRTKTEGGNTIYF. DNA of the CDR3: TGTGCCTGGAGTCGAACTAAGACAGAAGGCGGAAACACCATATATTTT.

The rearrangement links TRBV11-2 to TRBJ2-7, with 8 positions matching TRBD1. The V segment lost 6 bases and the J segment 6 bases; nucleotides outside the gene matches: 10. The germline CDR1 and CDR2 sequences are SGHAT and FQNNGV. This CDR3 is 14 amino acids long. CDR3 region: CASRPPRTGTEQYF. The CDR3 DNA reads TGTGCCAGCAGACCCCCTAGGACAGGGACCGAGCAGTACTTC.

CDR3 DNA sequence: TGTGCCAGCAGCTTATTAGGGCAGCCGCAAGAGACCCAGTACTTC. Residues: CASSLLGQPQETQYF. The chain joins TRBV7-9 to TRBJ2-5; D not certain. Germline CDR1 SEHNR, CDR2 FQNEAQ (reference sequence). The CDR3 is 15 amino acids. V lost 2 bases and J lost 2, with 12 bases in between.

The genes are TRBV20-1 and TRBJ2-1; D uncertain. This CDR3 has 11 amino acids. Deletions cut 4 bases from V and 7 bases from J, with 8 bases between. CDR1 is DFQATT and CDR2 is SNEGSKA in the germline V gene (reference sequence). CDR3: CSAILGNEQFF. The DNA for the CDR3 is TGCAGTGCTATTTTAGGAAATGAGCAGTTCTTC.

The chain carries TRBV28 and TRBJ2-3; a possible D gene is TRBD1 (6 bases). V was cut by 4 bases and J by 4 bases, with 15 bases left in between. Germline CDR1 and CDR2: MDHEN and SYDVKM. The CDR3 totals 15 residues. CDR3 DNA: TGTGCCAGCAGTTCACCGTCAACAGGGCCAGATACGCAGTATTTT. Its protein product is CASSSPSTGPDTQYF.

This CDR3 reads CAWRGDDSPLHF. Here the CDR3 DNA reads TGTGCCTGGAGGGGGGACGATTCACCCCTCCACTTT. V is TRBV30 and J is TRBJ1-6, with TRBD1 as a possible D gene (5 bases). The CDR3 is made up of 12 amino acids. V dropped 3 bases and J dropped 8 bases, with 8 bases sitting between them. The germline V gene encodes CDR1 GTSNPN and CDR2 SVGIG (reference sequence).